This TCR beta chain was obtained from a study of cytomegalovirus exposure and HLA in healthy donors. This clone appeared a single time. Its antigen is still unknown. Vbeta (60) and Jbeta (13) primers were used in the PCR. Libraries were prepared by immunoSEQ multiplex PCR; TCRdb keeps only in-frame clonotypes and omits some of them. The repertoire holds 150,000 to 200,000 clones, with around 85% as singletons. Trimming pared 6 bases from V and 7 bases from J, leaving 27 bases between. CDR3 length: 17 residues. Germline CDR1 reads KGHSH; CDR2 reads LQKENI. General study results and limits: The classifier reportedly diagnosed cytomegalovirus status with high specificity and sensitivity.

The sequence derives from a man younger than 35 in good health and CMV-seropositive. The sample consisted of PBMCs. The chain couples TRBV18 to TRBJ1-2; D is perhaps TRBD1 (5 bases). The CDR3 DNA reads TGTGCCAGCTCCCCCGAGCGGTCAGGTGGAGGGGAACGTGGCTACACCTTC. It specifies CASSPERSGGGERGYTF.